This T cell receptor beta chain originates from a study of T cells in Graves' hyperthyroidism and ophthalmopathy. Study-wide points: Patients with ophthalmopathy were separated from those with stable hyperthyroidism by a 13 V-J model.

RNA transcripts provided the source from which TCR beta CDR3 regions were amplified. Using the HTBI primer set, a first-round RT-PCR was run on the TCR CDR3. TCRdb re-called the multiplex PCR reads through MiXCR, storing one row per CDR3 protein. Among approximately 600,000 distinct CDR3 sequences listed, roughly 20% were seen once. Turning to this clonotype: Its specificity is not known.

The CDR3 consists of 15 residues. The V end lost 5 bases, the J end lost 6 bases, and 17 bases lay between the germline ends. Looked up from germline, CDR1 is LNHDA and CDR2 is SQIVND (reference sequence). The chain couples TRBV19 to TRBJ1-5; no definite D call. The receptor was isolated from a man younger than 45 with Graves' ophthalmopathy. Material for sequencing was blood. The CDR3 DNA is TGTGCCAGTAGTGGGCGGGCCCTTGGGGTTCAGCCCCAGCATTTT. Its translation: CASSGRALGVQPQHF.